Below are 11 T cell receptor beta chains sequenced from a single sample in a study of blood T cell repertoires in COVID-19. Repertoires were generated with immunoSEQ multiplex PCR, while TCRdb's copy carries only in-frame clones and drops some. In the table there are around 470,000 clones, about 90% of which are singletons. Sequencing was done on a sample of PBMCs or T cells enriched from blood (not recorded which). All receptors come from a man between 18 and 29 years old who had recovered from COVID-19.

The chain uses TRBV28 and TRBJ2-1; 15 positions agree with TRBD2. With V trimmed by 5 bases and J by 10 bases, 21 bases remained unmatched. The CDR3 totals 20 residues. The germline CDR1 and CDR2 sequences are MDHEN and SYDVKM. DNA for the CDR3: TGTGCCAGCAGTCCCTCCCGAGACAGAGAACCGGGACTAGCGGGAGGAGAGCAGTTCTTC. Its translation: CASSPSRDREPGLAGGEQFF. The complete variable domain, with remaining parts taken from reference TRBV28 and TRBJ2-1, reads DVKVTQSSRYLVKRTGEKVFLECVQDMDHENMFWYRQDPGLGLRLIYFSYDVKMKEKGDIPEGYSVSREKKERFSLILESASTNQTSMYLCASSPSRDREPGLAGGEQFFGPGTRLTVL.

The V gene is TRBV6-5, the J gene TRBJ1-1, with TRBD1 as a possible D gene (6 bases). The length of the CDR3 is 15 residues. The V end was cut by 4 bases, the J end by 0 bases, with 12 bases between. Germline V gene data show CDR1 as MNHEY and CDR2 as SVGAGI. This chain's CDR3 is CASSSRTDLNTEAFF. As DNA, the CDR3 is TGTGCCAGCAGTTCCAGGACAGACTTGAACACTGAAGCTTTCTTT.

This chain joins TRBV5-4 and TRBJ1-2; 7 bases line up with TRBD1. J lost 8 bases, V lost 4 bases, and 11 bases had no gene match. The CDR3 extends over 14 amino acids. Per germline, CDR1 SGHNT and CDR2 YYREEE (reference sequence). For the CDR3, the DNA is TGTGCCAGCAGCCCTGACAGGGTAAGGGGCGGCTACACCTTC. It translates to CASSPDRVRGGYTF. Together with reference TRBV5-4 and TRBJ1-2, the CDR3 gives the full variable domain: ETGVTQSPTHLIKTRGQQVTLRCSSQSGHNTVSWYQQALGQGPQFIFQYYREEENGRGNFPPRFSGLQFPNYSSELNVNALELDDSALYLCASSPDRVRGGYTFGSGTRLTVV.

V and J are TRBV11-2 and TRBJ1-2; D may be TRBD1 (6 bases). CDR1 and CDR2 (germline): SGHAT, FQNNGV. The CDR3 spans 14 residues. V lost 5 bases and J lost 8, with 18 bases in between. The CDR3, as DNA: TGTGCCAGCAGCCCCTCGACAGGTTGGAGCGGCTACACCTTC. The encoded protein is CASSPSTGWSGYTF.

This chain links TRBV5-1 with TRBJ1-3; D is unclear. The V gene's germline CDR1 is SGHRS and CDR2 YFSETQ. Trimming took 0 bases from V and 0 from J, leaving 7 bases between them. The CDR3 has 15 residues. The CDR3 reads CASSLGLFSGNTIYF. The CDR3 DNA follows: TGCGCCAGCAGCTTGGGTCTATTCTCTGGAAACACCATATATTTT.

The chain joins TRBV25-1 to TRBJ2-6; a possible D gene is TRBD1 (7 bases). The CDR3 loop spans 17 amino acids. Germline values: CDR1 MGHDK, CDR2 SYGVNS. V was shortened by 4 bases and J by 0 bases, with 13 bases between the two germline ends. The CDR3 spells CASSVGGTVSGANVLTF. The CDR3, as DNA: TGTGCCAGCAGTGTGGGCGGGACAGTCTCTGGGGCCAACGTCCTGACTTTC. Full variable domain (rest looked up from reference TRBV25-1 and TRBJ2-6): EADIYQTPRYLVIGTGKKITLECSQTMGHDKMYWYQQDPGMELHLIHYSYGVNSTEKGDLSSESTVSRIRTEHFPLTLESARPSHTSQYLCASSVGGTVSGANVLTFGAGSRLTVL.

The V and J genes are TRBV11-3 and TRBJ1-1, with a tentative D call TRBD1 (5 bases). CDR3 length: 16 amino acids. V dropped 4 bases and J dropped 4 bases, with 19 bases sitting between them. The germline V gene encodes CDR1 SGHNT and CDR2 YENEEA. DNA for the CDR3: TGTGCCAGCAGCTCCACGGACCCTGGGAGGGGCACTGAAGCTTTCTTT. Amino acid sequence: CASSSTDPGRGTEAFF.

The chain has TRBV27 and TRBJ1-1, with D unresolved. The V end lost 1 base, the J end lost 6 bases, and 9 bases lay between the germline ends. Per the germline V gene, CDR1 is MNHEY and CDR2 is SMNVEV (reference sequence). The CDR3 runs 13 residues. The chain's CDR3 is CASSLLASAEAFF. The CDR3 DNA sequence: TGTGCCAGCAGTTTATTGGCTTCTGCTGAAGCTTTCTTT.

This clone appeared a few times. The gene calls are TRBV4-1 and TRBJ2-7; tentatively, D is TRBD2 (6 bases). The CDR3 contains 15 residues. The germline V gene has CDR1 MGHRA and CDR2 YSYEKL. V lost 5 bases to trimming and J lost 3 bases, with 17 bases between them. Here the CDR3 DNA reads TGCGCCAGCAGCTCAGTGGGGGACTTGCACTACGAGCAGTACTTC. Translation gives CASSSVGDLHYEQYF.

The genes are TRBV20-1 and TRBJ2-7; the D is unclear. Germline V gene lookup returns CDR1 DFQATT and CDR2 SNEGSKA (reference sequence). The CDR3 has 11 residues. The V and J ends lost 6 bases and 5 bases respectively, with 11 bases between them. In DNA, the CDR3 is TGCAGTGCCCAGACATCGAACGAGCAGTACTTC. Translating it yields CSAQTSNEQYF.

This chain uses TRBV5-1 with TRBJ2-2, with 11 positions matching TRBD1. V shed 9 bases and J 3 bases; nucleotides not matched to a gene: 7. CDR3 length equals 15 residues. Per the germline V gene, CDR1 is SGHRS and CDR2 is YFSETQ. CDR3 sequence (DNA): TGCGCCATCAAGGAGGGACAGGGGGACACCGGGGAGCTGTTTTTT. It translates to CAIKEGQGDTGELFF.